This T cell receptor beta chain was obtained from a study of a mutant IDH1 vaccine in newly diagnosed glioma. Time point reported: week 35, safety follow-up. A single vaccine dose contained 300 ug of mutant IDH1 20-mer peptide, and topical imiquimod was used with it. In regard to this clone: Its antigen is still unknown.

This CDR3 contains 19 residues. Trimming took 0 bases from V and 0 from J, leaving 18 bases between them. CDR1 and CDR2 from the germline V gene are SQVTM and ANQGSEA. Method: immunoSEQ multiplex PCR; TCRdb's copy keeps in-frame clones and lacks some. This sample carries about 55,000 clones, less than 90% of them seen once, and the ten largest clones take approximately 4.3%. The chain combines TRBV29-1 with TRBJ2-6; D may correspond to TRBD1 or TRBD2 (5 bases each). This receptor was identified in a woman aged 18-35 years with glioma. The sample here was PBMCs, taken from a glioma patient whose treatment included an IDH1 peptide vaccine. As DNA, the CDR3 is TGCAGCGTTGAAGATGGTGCTGGGGGTTCTAGCTCTGGGGCCAACGTCCTGACTTTC. Amino acid sequence: CSVEDGAGGSSSGANVLTF.